This passage covers 19 T cell receptor beta chains from one sample sequenced in a study of blood T cells in healthy people across ages. PCR was performed a second time for about 7 to 11 cycles using a sample-barcoded 5' primer and a J-beta primer mix. TCRdb redid the calling of the 5' RACE reads with MiXCR, one entry per CDR3 protein. The table includes 730,000 or so distinct CDR3 sequences, over 40% detected once. The source material was blood. The receptors originated from a man aged 80 or over in good health.

The chain carries TRBV20-1 and TRBJ2-7; D uncertain. The CDR3 contains 12 residues. Germline assignment: CDR1 DFQATT and CDR2 SNEGSKA (reference sequence). The V end lost 8 bases, the J end lost 7 bases, and 18 bases lay between the germline ends. The CDR3 nucleotides read TGCAGTACTACTCGCATCGAAGATGAGCAGTACTTC. Protein: CSTTRIEDEQYF.

In its sample, this clonotype was seen many times. The genes are TRBV7-2 and TRBJ1-2; 7 bases match TRBD1. Germline-derived CDR1 and CDR2 are SGHTA and FQGNSA. Trimming took 5 bases from V and 2 from J; bases not matched to a gene: 8. There are 15 residues in the CDR3. CDR3 nucleotide sequence: TGTGCCAGCAGCCCCTACTTCAGGGGGAACTATGGCTACACCTTC. This translates into CASSPYFRGNYGYTF.

About this clonotype itself: A much larger clonotype is one base distant, so this may be a read error. V usage is TRBV29-1 and J usage is TRBJ2-5; 8 bases align to TRBD2. The J segment lost 2 bases and the V segment lost 7 bases, leaving 6 bases of the junction unmatched. The length of the CDR3 is 13 residues. CDR1 and CDR2 from the germline V gene are SQVTM and ANQGSEA. The CDR3 is CSGMASGQETQYF. DNA of the CDR3: TGCAGCGGAATGGCTAGCGGGCAAGAGACCCAGTACTTC.

Ten or more counts support this clonotype. The rearrangement links TRBV6-2 or TRBV6-3 to TRBJ2-5; D gene uncertain. The CDR3 is made up of 11 amino acids. The germline V and J ends were trimmed by 3 bases and 9 bases, with 8 bases remaining between them. Germline V CDR1 and CDR2: MNHEY, SVGEGT. CDR3 nucleotide sequence: TGTGCCAGCAGTTATGGAACTTCCCAGTACTTC. Protein: CASSYGTSQYF.

This chain uses TRBV7-2 with TRBJ1-1; D gene uncertain. This CDR3 spans 12 amino acids. Trimming stripped 0 bases from V and 8 bases from J, with 7 bases between. The V gene's germline CDR1 is SGHTA and CDR2 FQGNSA. The CDR3 loop is CASSLAADEAFF. CDR3 DNA sequence: TGTGCCAGCAGCTTAGCCGCAGACGAAGCTTTCTTT.

This clonotype was recorded at least ten times. The gene calls are TRBV6-6 and TRBJ2-1, with no clear D. The germline CDR1 and CDR2 sequences are MNHNY and SVGAGI (reference sequence). V was cut by 6 bases and J by 5 bases, with 5 bases left in between. The CDR3 has 11 amino acids. The CDR3 here is CASRPDNEQFF. The CDR3 nucleotides are TGTGCCAGCAGACCGGACAATGAGCAGTTCTTC.

A single count supports this clonotype. The chain uses TRBV2 and TRBJ1-5, with D unclear. V was shortened by 1 base and J by 4 bases, with 14 bases between the two germline ends. The germline V gene has CDR1 SNHLY and CDR2 FYNNEI. The CDR3 is 16 residues long. The CDR3 coding sequence is TGTGCCAGCAGTGAAGAGGAGGCCGTAACGAATCAGCCCCAGCATTTT. This sequence encodes CASSEEEAVTNQPQHF.

Only a few counts were recorded for this clonotype. V and J are TRBV10-3 and TRBJ2-3; D gene uncertain. The CDR3 is made up of 22 amino acids. Trimming removed 3 bases at V and 0 bases at J, with 31 bases between. Germline CDR1 ENHRY, CDR2 SYGVKD. This CDR3 reads CAISDQYPSTEVVTSSTDTQYF. CDR3 nucleotide sequence: TGTGCCATCAGTGACCAATACCCTAGTACTGAGGTGGTGACGTCTAGCACAGATACGCAGTATTTT.

This clonotype was seen only a few times. This rearrangement joins TRBV27 to TRBJ2-7, with TRBD1 matching 11 bases. Germline V gene lookup returns CDR1 MNHEY and CDR2 SMNVEV (reference sequence). Germline trimming cut 5 bases from V and 5 bases from J; bases unmatched to any gene: 8. This CDR3 region has 15 residues. CDR3 nucleotide sequence: TGTGCCAGCAGTCCAAGGGACAGGGGGGGCCACGAGCAGTACTTC. Encoded protein: CASSPRDRGGHEQYF.

This clonotype occurred many times. The rearrangement links TRBV6-5 to TRBJ2-7; 10 bases agree with TRBD1. Trimming cost V 5 bases and J 5 bases; bases outside gene matches: 9. The germline CDR1 and CDR2 sequences are MNHEY and SVGAGI. CDR3 length equals 15 residues. CDR3 sequence (DNA): TGTGCCAGCAGTACCCGGGACAGGGGTTCCCACGAGCAGTACTTC. Its protein is CASSTRDRGSHEQYF.

This clonotype has a handful of counts. The chain carries TRBV5-1 and TRBJ2-1; 9 nucleotides line up with TRBD1. Germline CDR1 SGHRS, CDR2 YFSETQ. The CDR3 consists of 15 residues. The trim removed 4 bases at V and 4 bases at J, leaving 6 bases unmatched. The CDR3 protein is CASSEGQGIYNEQFF. CDR3 DNA sequence: TGCGCCAGCAGCGAGGGACAGGGAATATACAATGAGCAGTTCTTC.

The CDR3 nucleotides are TGCAGTGCTCAAGAGGGGGGTCCGGACACTGAAGCTTTCTTT. Its protein is CSAQEGGPDTEAFF. V and J are TRBV20-1 and TRBJ1-1; tentative D call: TRBD1 (6 bases). This CDR3 has 14 amino acids. V was trimmed by 5 bases and J by 3 bases, leaving 16 bases between them. Germline V gives CDR1 DFQATT, CDR2 SNEGSKA (reference sequence).

The J gene is TRBJ2-4, the V gene TRBV11-2; weak D call: TRBD1 (5 bases). Matching the DNA end better, TRBJ2-7 makes the J call doubtful. CDR1 and CDR2 (germline): SGHAT, FQNNGV. The CDR3 consists of 14 residues. The CDR3 here is CASSLQPRQYEQYF. DNA for the CDR3: TGTGCCAGCAGCCTCCAGCCCAGACAGTACGAGCAGTACTTC.

The rearrangement joins TRBV27 to TRBJ2-7; tentative D call: TRBD1 (6 bases). This CDR3 comprises 14 residues. Germline assignment: CDR1 MNHEY and CDR2 SMNVEV (reference sequence). Trimming shortened V by 5 bases and J by 3 bases, and 14 bases separated the two germline ends. CDR3 DNA: TGTGCCAGCAGTCCCCGGGACATCAACTACGAGCAGTACTTC. It translates to CASSPRDINYEQYF.

This clonotype was detected only a few times. The chain employs TRBV7-2 and TRBJ2-7, with 11 bases matching TRBD1. Losses at the gene ends were 1 base for V and 1 base for J; bases not matched to a gene: 6. The germline gives CDR1 SGHTA, CDR2 FQGNSA. This CDR3 has 17 amino acids. For the CDR3, the DNA is TGTGCCAGCAGCTTAGGGGGAGGGACAGGGGGGTCCTACGAGCAGTACTTC. Residues: CASSLGGGTGGSYEQYF.

This clonotype has a single count. The chain links TRBV7-9 to TRBJ2-4; 11 bases match TRBD2. The DNA end is a closer match to TRBJ2-7, so the J assignment may be wrong. Germline CDR1 is SEHNR and CDR2 is FQNEAQ (reference sequence). The CDR3 is made up of 14 amino acids. DNA of the CDR3: TGTGCCAGCAGTCCCGGGACTAGCGGTGTCGAGCAGTACTTC. This sequence encodes CASSPGTSGVEQYF.

This clonotype has only a few counts. The chain has TRBV11-2 and TRBJ2-2, with 10 bases matching TRBD1. The CDR3 has 16 amino acids. The V gene's germline CDR1 is SGHAT and CDR2 FQNNGV. V lost 5 bases to trimming and J lost 5 bases; unmatched junction nucleotides: 8. CDR3 nucleotide sequence: TGTGCCAGCAGCGATAGGGACAGGGGAGGGACCGGGGAGCTGTTTTTT. Its translation: CASSDRDRGGTGELFF.

The chain carries TRBV6-6 and TRBJ2-6; maybe TRBD1 (6 bases). Per the germline V gene, CDR1 is MNHNY and CDR2 is SVGAGI (reference sequence). The ends were cut back, 2 bases at V and 2 bases at J, with 10 bases in the middle. This CDR3 contains 16 residues. Here the CDR3 DNA reads TGTGCCAGCAGTTACGCTACAGGGACTGGGGCCAACGTCCTGACTTTC. It translates to CASSYATGTGANVLTF.

The chain couples TRBV7-6 to TRBJ2-7; D gene ambiguous. CDR3 size: 16 residues. Trimming pared 1 base from V and 0 bases from J, leaving 13 bases between. The V gene's germline CDR1 is SGHVS and CDR2 FNYEAQ. CDR3 residues: CASSLEFGMCSYEQYF. The CDR3 DNA follows: TGTGCCAGCAGCTTAGAATTTGGGATGTGCTCCTACGAGCAGTACTTC.